The text below deals with one T cell receptor beta chain. There are many counts of this clonotype. The antigen it recognizes is unknown. Base qualities are not at hand, and no much larger clone is one base apart. CDR1 and CDR2, looked up from the germline V gene, are SGHDN and FVKESK. V ends up 3 bases short and J 1 base short, with an unmatched junction base count of 12. CDR3 length: 18 amino acids, cysteine to phenylalanine. Kept here is only the CDR3 DNA, which spans 54 bases and is read in frame from base 1. This sample was included in a study of T-cell reconstitution after alpha-beta-depleted transplantation in children (TCRdb year 2016). A note on the overall study: Using TCR repertoire profiling, the study followed T-cell immune reconstitution in a quantitative way in children after TCRalphabeta/CD19-depleted allogeneic hematopoietic cell transplantation.

Libraries were built with PCR. This sample was sequenced with an Illumina HiSeq 2500. To normalize quantification of the TCRbeta repertoire, the TCR libraries were built with molecular barcoding that relied on unique molecular identifiers. The public reads were reprocessed in TCRdb via fastp at Q25 and MiXCR, keeping in-frame beta chains. Here each entry gathers all rows of one CDR3 protein and keeps the most common genes and DNA. This sample holds around 200,000 distinct CDR3 sequences; approximately 6.6% were observed only once. Approximately 2.9% of the sample lies in the top ten. Recombination connected TRBV14 to TRBJ2-3; 8 central nucleotides agree with TRBD2. The receptor comes from a human donor who donated a stem cell graft to a child with Wiskott-Aldrich syndrome. The input for sequencing was PBMCs from the stem cell graft donor, taken from the stem cell graft. The DNA is TGTGCCAGCAGCCACAGGGCGGGAGGACCTGGGGGCACAGATACGCAGTATTTT. It translates as CASSHRAGGPGGTDTQYF.